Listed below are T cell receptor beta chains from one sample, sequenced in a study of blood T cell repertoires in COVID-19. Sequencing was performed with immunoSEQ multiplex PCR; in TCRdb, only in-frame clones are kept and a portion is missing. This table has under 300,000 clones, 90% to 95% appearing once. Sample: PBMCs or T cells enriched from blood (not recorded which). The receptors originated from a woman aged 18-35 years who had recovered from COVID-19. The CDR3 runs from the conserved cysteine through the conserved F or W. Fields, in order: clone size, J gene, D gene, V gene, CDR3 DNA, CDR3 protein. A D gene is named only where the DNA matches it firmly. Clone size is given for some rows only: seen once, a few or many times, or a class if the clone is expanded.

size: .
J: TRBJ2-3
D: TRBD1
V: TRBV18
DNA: TGTGCCAGCTCACCCCGGGACAGGGGCCCAGGGGCGGTCACAGATACGCAGTATTTT
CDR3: CASSPRDRGPGAVTDTQYF

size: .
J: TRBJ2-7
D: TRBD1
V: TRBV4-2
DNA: TGTGCCAGCAGCCAGGTTAAGGGACAGGGGGCCTGGGAGCAGTACTTC
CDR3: CASSQVKGQGAWEQYF

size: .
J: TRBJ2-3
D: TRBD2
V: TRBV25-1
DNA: TGTGCCAGCAGGGCACAAGGCGGGAGGGCTTTCGGCACAGATACGCAGTATTTT
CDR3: CASRAQGGRAFGTDTQYF

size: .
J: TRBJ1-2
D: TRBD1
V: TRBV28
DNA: TGTGCCAGCAGGCGGACCTTAACAGGGGGATATGGCTACACCTTC
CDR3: CASRRTLTGGYGYTF

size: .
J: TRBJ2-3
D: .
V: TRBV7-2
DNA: TGTGCCAGCAGCTTCCGTAGACAAGCCACAGATACGCAGTATTTT
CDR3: CASSFRRQATDTQYF

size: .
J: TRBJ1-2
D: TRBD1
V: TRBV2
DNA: TGTGCCAGCCGGCCTTTTATGACAGGGATCTATGGCTACACCTTC
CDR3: CASRPFMTGIYGYTF

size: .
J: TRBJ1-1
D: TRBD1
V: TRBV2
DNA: TGTGCCAGCAGTGAAAGTAGGGCAGGGGGCACTGAAGCTTTCTTT
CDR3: CASSESRAGGTEAFF

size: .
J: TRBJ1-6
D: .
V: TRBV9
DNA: TGTGCCAGCAGCGAGGAGGACAGCTATTCACCCCTCCACTTT
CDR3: CASSEEDSYSPLHF

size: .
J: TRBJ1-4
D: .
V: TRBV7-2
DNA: TGTGCCAGCAGCTTAGGCGGGGACTATGAAAAACTGTTTTTT
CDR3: CASSLGGDYEKLFF

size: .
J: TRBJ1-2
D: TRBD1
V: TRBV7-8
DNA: TGTGCCAGCAGCCCCGGAGGGACAGGGGGCCAGGGCTACACCTTC
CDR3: CASSPGGTGGQGYTF

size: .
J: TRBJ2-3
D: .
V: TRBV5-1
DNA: TGCGCCAGCAGCGCCCCAGTTAGCACAGATACGCAGTATTTT
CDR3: CASSAPVSTDTQYF

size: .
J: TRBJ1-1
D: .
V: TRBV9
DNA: TGTGCCAGCAGCGTACTCCCGCAGGCTCGAGACACTGAAGCTTTCTTT
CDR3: CASSVLPQARDTEAFF

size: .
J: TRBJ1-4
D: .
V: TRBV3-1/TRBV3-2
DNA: TGTGCCAGCAGCCACACCGACAGGCGCAATGAAAAACTGTTTTTT
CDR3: CASSHTDRRNEKLFF

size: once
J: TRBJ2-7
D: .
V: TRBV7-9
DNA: TGTGCCAGCAGCTTAGCTGGGGCCGCCTCCTACGAGCAGTACTTC
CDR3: CASSLAGAASYEQYF

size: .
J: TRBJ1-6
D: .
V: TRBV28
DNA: TGTGCCAGCAGTGCGGGAGTTTATAATTCACCCCTCCACTTT
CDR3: CASSAGVYNSPLHF

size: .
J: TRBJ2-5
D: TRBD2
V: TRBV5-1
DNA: TGCGCCAGCATCCTTATAGCGGGGTCCCAAGAGACCCAGTACTTC
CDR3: CASILIAGSQETQYF

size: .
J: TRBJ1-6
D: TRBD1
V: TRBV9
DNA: TGTGCCAGCAGCGGACGGACAGGGAATAATTCACCCCTCCACTTT
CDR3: CASSGRTGNNSPLHF

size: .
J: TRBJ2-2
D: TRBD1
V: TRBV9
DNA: TGTGCCAGCAGCGTGGGACAGGTTCCCGGGGAGCTGTTTTTT
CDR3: CASSVGQVPGELFF

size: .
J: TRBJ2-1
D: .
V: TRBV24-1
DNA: TGTGCCACCAGTGATTTGGGGAGCGGCGAGCAGTTCTTC
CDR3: CATSDLGSGEQFF

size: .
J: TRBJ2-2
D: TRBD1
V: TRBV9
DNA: TGTGCCAGCAGCGTAAAGGACAGGGTATGGAACACCGGGGAGCTGTTTTTT
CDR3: CASSVKDRVWNTGELFF

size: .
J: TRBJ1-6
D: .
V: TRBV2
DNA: TGTGCCAGCAGTGAAGGGAGCCCTGATGCAGGGGCCGGCCTCCACTTT
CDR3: CASSEGSPDAGAGLHF

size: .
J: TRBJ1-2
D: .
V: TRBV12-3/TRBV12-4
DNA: TGTGCCACCGCAGGGCGCTTAAACTATGGCTACACCTTC
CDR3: CATAGRLNYGYTF

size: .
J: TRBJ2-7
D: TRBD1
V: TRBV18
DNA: TGTGCCAGCTCACCGGAAAACAGGGGGTCCTACGAGCAGTACTTC
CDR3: CASSPENRGSYEQYF

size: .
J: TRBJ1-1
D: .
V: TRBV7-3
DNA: TGTGCCAGCAGTTATATGTTGAGGACTGAAGCTTTCTTT
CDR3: CASSYMLRTEAFF

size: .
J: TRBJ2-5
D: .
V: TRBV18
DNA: TGTGCCAGCTCACTGGAGGGGCTCGGGGCCCGGGAGACCCAGTACTTC
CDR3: CASSLEGLGARETQYF

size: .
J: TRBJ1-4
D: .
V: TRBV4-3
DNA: TGCGCCAGCAGCCAACAGGGTAGTGAAAAACTGTTTTTT
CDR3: CASSQQGSEKLFF

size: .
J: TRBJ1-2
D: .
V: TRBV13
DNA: TGTGCCAGCAGCCAACCGTCTTCCAGGGGACCGGGCTACACCTTC
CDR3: CASSQPSSRGPGYTF

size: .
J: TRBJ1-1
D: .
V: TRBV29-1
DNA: TGCAGCGTGGGACAACGGCTAAACACTGAAGCTTTCTTT
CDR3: CSVGQRLNTEAFF

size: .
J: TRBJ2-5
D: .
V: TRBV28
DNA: TGTGCCAGCAGTACCCAGGGTTTCCAAGAGACCCAGTACTTC
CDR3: CASSTQGFQETQYF

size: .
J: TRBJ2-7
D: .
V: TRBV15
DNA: TGTGCCACCAGCAGAGATCTCGGCTACGAGCAGTACTTC
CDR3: CATSRDLGYEQYF

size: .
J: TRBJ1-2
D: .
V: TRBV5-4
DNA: TGTGCCAGCGGGTCGGGGACAAACTATGGCTACACCTTC
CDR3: CASGSGTNYGYTF

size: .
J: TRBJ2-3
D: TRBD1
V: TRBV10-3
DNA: TGTGCCATCAGCCTCGGACAGGAAGGCACAGATACGCAGTATTTT
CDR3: CAISLGQEGTDTQYF

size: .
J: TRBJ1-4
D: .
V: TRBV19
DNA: TGTGCCAGTAGTATGGAGCCGGGCAGGGCTGGTAAACTGTTTTTT
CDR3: CASSMEPGRAGKLFF

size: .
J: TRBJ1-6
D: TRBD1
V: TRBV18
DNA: TGTGCCAGCTCTCTAGACAGGGAGAATTCACCCCTCCACTTT
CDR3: CASSLDRENSPLHF

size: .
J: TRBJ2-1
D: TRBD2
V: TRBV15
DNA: TGTGCCACCAGTCCTTTCGGGGCTAGCGGGACTTTTGGGCAGTTCTTC
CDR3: CATSPFGASGTFGQFF

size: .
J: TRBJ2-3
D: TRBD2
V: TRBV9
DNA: TGTGCCAGCAACAGACTAGCAAGTCATACGCAGTATTTT
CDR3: CASNRLASHTQYF

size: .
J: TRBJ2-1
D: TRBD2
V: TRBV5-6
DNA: TGTGCCAGCAGCTTGGGAGGGACTAGCCTTGATGAGCAGTTCTTC
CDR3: CASSLGGTSLDEQFF

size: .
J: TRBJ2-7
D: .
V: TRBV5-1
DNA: TGCGCCAGCAGCTTGGCCGGCGGGATCTCCTACGAGCAGTACTTC
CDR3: CASSLAGGISYEQYF

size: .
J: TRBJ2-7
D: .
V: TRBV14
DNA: TGTGCCAGCAGCCAAGGGGCTGTAATCCGTGACGAGCAGTACTTC
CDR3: CASSQGAVIRDEQYF

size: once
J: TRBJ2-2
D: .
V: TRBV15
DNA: TGTGCCACCAACCTCCGGGGAACCGGGGAGCTGTTTTTT
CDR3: CATNLRGTGELFF

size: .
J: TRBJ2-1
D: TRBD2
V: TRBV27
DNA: TGTGCCAGCAGTCCTATCTTCCCCGGGACTAGCGGGGGGTACAATGAGCAGTTCTTC
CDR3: CASSPIFPGTSGGYNEQFF

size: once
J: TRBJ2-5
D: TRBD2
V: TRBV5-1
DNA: TGCGCCAGCCTCGATACTAGCGGGGGAGGGGAGACCCAGTACTTC
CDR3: CASLDTSGGGETQYF

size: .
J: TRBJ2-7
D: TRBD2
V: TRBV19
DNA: TGTGCCAGTAGTACTAGCGGTACAAGCTCCTACGAGCAGTACTTC
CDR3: CASSTSGTSSYEQYF

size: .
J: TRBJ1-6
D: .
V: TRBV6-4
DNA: TGTGCCAGCAGTGACTCTGCCGGCTATAATTCACCCCTCCACTTT
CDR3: CASSDSAGYNSPLHF

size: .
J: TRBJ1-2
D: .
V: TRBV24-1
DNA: TGTGCCACCAGTGATGGTAAGGGGCCCGACGGCTACACCTTC
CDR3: CATSDGKGPDGYTF

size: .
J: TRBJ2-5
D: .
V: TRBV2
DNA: TGTGCCAGCAGGTCCCAGGGTAGGGAGACCCAGTACTTC
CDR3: CASRSQGRETQYF

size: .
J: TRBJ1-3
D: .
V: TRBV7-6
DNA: TGTGCCAGCAGCTTAGAGCCAGGGGCTACTACTGGAAACACCATATATTTT
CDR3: CASSLEPGATTGNTIYF

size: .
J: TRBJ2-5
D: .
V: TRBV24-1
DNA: TGTGCCACCAGCCCAATGGGGGCAGGCCAAGAGACCCAGTACTTC
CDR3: CATSPMGAGQETQYF

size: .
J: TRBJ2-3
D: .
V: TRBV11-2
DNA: TGTGCCAGCAGCTTCCGAAGTTCAGGCACAGATACGCAGTATTTT
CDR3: CASSFRSSGTDTQYF

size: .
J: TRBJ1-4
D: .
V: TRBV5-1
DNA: TGCGCCAGCAGCTTGGGAGGGGGATTTGCAACTAATGAAAAACTGTTTTTT
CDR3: CASSLGGGFATNEKLFF

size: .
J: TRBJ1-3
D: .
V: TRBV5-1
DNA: TGCGCAAGCGGTTCGGCAGCGGGAAACACCATATATTTT
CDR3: CASGSAAGNTIYF

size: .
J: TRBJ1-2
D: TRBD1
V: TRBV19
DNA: TGTGCCAGTACAAGAAGACAGGGGACTGGGGGGGATGGCTACACCTTC
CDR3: CASTRRQGTGGDGYTF

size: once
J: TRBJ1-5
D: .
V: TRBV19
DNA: TGTGCCAGTAGGGAGGCAGGGGACGTTAGCAATCAGCCCCAGCATTTT
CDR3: CASREAGDVSNQPQHF

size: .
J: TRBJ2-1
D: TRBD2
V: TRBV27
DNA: TGTGCCAGCAGTTTACTGGCTCTAGCGGGGGCCAATGAGCAGTTCTTC
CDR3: CASSLLALAGANEQFF

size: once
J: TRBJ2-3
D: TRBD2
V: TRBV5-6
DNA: TGTGCCAGCAGCGGGCGTCAGCGGGAGATGTTTGGCACAGATACGCAGTATTTT
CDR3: CASSGRQREMFGTDTQYF

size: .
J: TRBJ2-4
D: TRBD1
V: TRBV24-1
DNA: TGTGCCACCAGTGATTCGGGCCGCGAACAGGGGATTCAGTACTTC
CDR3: CATSDSGREQGIQYF

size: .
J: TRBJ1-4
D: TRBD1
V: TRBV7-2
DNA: TGTGCCAGCAGTCTGGACAGGGCGAATGAAAAACTGTTTTTT
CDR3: CASSLDRANEKLFF

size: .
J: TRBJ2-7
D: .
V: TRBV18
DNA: TGTGCCAGCTCACCACCGGCGGGGACCTACGAGCAGTACTTC
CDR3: CASSPPAGTYEQYF

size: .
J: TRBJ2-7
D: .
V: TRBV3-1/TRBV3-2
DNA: TGTGCCAGCAGCCAAGATTCTAGGGTAGGGACTTACGAGCAGTACTTC
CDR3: CASSQDSRVGTYEQYF